This T cell receptor (beta chain) was obtained from a study of T cells in Graves' hyperthyroidism and ophthalmopathy (dated by TCRdb to between 2017 and 2020). For the wider study: Peripheral blood samples were taken at initial diagnosis, before any treatment was given. To identify TCR V-J signatures that set the groups apart, the researchers used a discovery cohort of approximately 98 patients, made up of 40 to 45 with Graves' ophthalmopathy and about 55 with stable Graves' hyperthyroidism. Prospective prediction of ophthalmopathy was tested in an independent validation cohort of under 20 hyperthyroidism patients and around 16 patients who later progressed to ophthalmopathy. The 90 or so discovery patients were randomly split 7:3 into training and test sets. In about 6 Graves' hyperthyroidism patients, the study also compared T-cell repertoires from thyroid tissue with T-cell repertoires from blood. After sampling, hyperthyroidism patients received methimazole starting at 30 mg daily, and ophthalmopathy patients received high-dose intravenous methylprednisolone. According to the paper, TCR Vbeta CDR3 sequencing was carried out on 135 peripheral blood samples, which came from around 43 ophthalmopathy, under 85 hyperthyroidism and roughly 17 progressor patients. Beyond this particular receptor, the publication reports: Sample size was not statistically predetermined, and blinding of investigators to group allocation was not performed. During validation, the model predicted progression to ophthalmopathy a median of approximately six months ahead of onset, with around 70% sensitivity and almost 75% specificity. A model built on a 13 V-J signature distinguished ophthalmopathy from stable hyperthyroidism, reaching roughly 88% sensitivity and 81.08% specificity in cross-validation and 80%/75% in testing. Blood samples also contained most of the expanded thyroid clonotypes (frequency above 0.001), which suggests that blood repertoires may reflect thyroid immune responses.

The TCR beta CDR3 regions were amplified from the RNA transcripts. A first-round RT-PCR of the TCR CDR3 used the HTBI primer set with the Qiagen OneStep RT-PCR kit. A second multiplex PCR round built the libraries, followed by size selection and purification. Sequencing of the libraries was done on an Illumina HiSeq2000 using paired-end 100 bp reads. The source study handled its data this way. Raw data were processed with SOAPnuke, discarding reads with adapters, uncalled bases, mean Phred below 15, or no exact constant-primer or identifier match. High-quality paired reads were merged with COPE v1.2.5, and unique nucleotide sequences were defined as clonotypes. MiTCR v1.1 was used to align the clonotypes against IMGT TRBV, TRBD and TRBJ reference segments. Analysis was restricted to V-J combinations with a frequency above 0.0001, which covered 98% to 99.2% of repertoires. The TCS score was defined as the ratio of F50 (clonal expansion) to E x V (chaos), calculated using BLOSUM62-based TCRdist between CDR3 peptides within each V-J. Welch's t-statistics and random forest reduced 450 to 600 V-J features to 13, which were used in a naive Bayes classifier (R e1071). TCRdb ran its own pipeline on the public reads, namely fastp trimming at Q25 and MiXCR clone calling, and kept in-frame beta chains. Rows with a matching CDR3 protein are joined into one entry that keeps the most common DNA and genes. TCRdb assigned the V and J calls; the authors' analysis was not used. Counted in this sample were more than 300,000 distinct CDR3 sequences; about 15% of them appeared once. Together, the top ten hold approximately 10% of the sample.

Stable Graves' hyperthyroidism was defined as the absence of progression to ophthalmopathy over 18 months of follow-up. Hyperthyroidism patients were newly diagnosed, with disease duration under 2 months, and aged 18 to 65 years. The study excluded patients with uncontrolled infections, other autoimmune diseases, pregnancy or lactation. Diagnoses relied on clinical symptoms, serum thyroxine and TRAb, thyroid ultrasound and orbital computed tomography. PBMCs were separated from 10 ml of fresh peripheral blood using Ficoll-Paque density gradient centrifugation. Trizol reagent was used to extract total RNA, and RNA quality was then checked on an Agilent 2100 Bioanalyzer. Between the V and J ends, shortened by 3 bases and 3 bases respectively, the junction contains 12 bases. Including cysteine and phenylalanine, the CDR3 has 14 amino acids. Only the CDR3 DNA stays, 42 bases, in frame from base 1. The sample holds many counts of this clonotype. Its antigen is currently not known. The record has no base qualities; no much larger clone is one base away.

The receptor chain draws on TRBV12-3 or TRBV12-4 and TRBJ2-7, and possibly TRBD1, on 5 matching bases. The sample comprised blood. This TCR derives from a woman aged 55-70 years with Graves' hyperthyroidism. The CDR3: CASSFQGGFYEQYF. The sequenced DNA is TGTGCCAGCAGTTTTCAGGGCGGCTTCTACGAGCAGTACTTC.